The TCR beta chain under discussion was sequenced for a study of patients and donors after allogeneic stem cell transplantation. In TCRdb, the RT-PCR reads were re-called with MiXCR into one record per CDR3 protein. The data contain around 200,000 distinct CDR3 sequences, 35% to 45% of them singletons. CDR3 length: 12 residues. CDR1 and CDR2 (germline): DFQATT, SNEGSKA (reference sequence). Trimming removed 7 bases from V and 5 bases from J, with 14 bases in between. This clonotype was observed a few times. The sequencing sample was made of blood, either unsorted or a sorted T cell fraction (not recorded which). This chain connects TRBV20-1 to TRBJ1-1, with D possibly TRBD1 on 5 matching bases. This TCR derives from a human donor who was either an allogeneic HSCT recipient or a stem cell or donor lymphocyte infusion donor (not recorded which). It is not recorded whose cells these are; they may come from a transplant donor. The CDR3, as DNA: TGCAGTGACCGGAGCCAGGGTACTGAAGCTTTCTTT. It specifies CSDRSQGTEAFF.